A selection of T cell receptor beta chains follows, all from one sample in a study of Ad26.COV2.S vaccination and SARS-CoV-2 variants. Profiled with immunoSEQ multiplex PCR; TCRdb holds only in-frame clones, not every one. The sample shows 510,000 or so clones, roughly 89% of them seen only once. Sequencing was performed on peripheral blood, taken in a trial of Ad26.COV2.S vaccine versus placebo. The receptors here all came from a person aged 18 to 59 who received the Ad26.COV2.S COVID-19 vaccine or a placebo. CDR3s include the opening cysteine and the closing phenylalanine or tryptophan. Each record gives: D gene, V gene, clone size, J gene, CDR3 protein, CDR3 DNA. The D gene is left open where the match is weak. Not every row has a clone size; where given, it reads once, few, many or a size class.

D: NA; V: TRBV25-1; size: NA; J: TRBJ1-1; CDR3: CASSDSPENTEAFF; DNA: TGTGCCAGCAGTGACTCTCCCGAGAACACTGAAGCTTTCTTT
D: TRBD1; V: TRBV5-1; size: NA; J: TRBJ2-7; CDR3: CASSTEPTGSYYEQYF; DNA: TGCGCCAGCAGCACGGAACCGACAGGGAGTTACTACGAGCAGTACTTC
D: TRBD2; V: TRBV28; size: NA; J: TRBJ2-3; CDR3: CASNPGLAEWGTDTQYF; DNA: TGTGCCAGCAACCCAGGACTAGCGGAGTGGGGCACAGATACGCAGTATTTT
D: NA; V: TRBV6-2/TRBV6-3; size: once; J: TRBJ1-5; CDR3: CASSTTRGQTYSNQPQHF; DNA: TGTGCCAGCAGTACAACTCGCGGACAGACATATAGCAATCAGCCCCAGCATTTT
D: TRBD1; V: TRBV2; size: NA; J: TRBJ1-3; CDR3: CASSAPGGTYGNTIYF; DNA: TGTGCCAGCAGTGCCCCAGGGGGTACTTATGGAAACACCATATATTTT
D: NA; V: TRBV19; size: NA; J: TRBJ1-1; CDR3: CASSIYRTGESEAFF; DNA: TGTGCCAGTAGTATCTACCGGACTGGGGAGAGTGAAGCTTTCTTT
D: TRBD1; V: TRBV27; size: once; J: TRBJ1-2; CDR3: CASSSTGGGGYGYTF; DNA: TGTGCCAGCAGTTCGACAGGGGGCGGGGGCTATGGCTACACCTTC
D: TRBD1; V: TRBV2; size: few; J: TRBJ1-2; CDR3: CASSTDRGSGYTF; DNA: TGTGCCAGCAGTACAGACAGGGGGTCTGGCTACACCTTC
D: TRBD2; V: TRBV5-8; size: NA; J: TRBJ2-1; CDR3: CASSLVVLAGGAAYNEQFF; DNA: TGTGCCAGCAGCTTGGTGGTCCTAGCGGGAGGGGCGGCCTACAATGAGCAGTTCTTC
D: NA; V: TRBV7-2; size: NA; J: TRBJ1-1; CDR3: CASSLGWSADTEAFF; DNA: TGTGCCAGCAGCTTAGGGTGGTCGGCCGACACTGAAGCTTTCTTT
D: NA; V: TRBV14; size: NA; J: TRBJ2-3; CDR3: CASSQDPDSTDTQYF; DNA: TGTGCCAGCAGCCAAGACCCGGATAGCACAGATACGCAGTATTTT
D: NA; V: TRBV3-1/TRBV3-2; size: NA; J: TRBJ1-6; CDR3: CASSPTKTVWGSPLHF; DNA: TGTGCCAGCAGCCCCACAAAGACAGTGTGGGGTTCACCCCTCCACTTT
D: NA; V: TRBV4-2; size: few; J: TRBJ1-2; CDR3: CASSQVADPNYGYTF; DNA: TGTGCCAGCAGCCAAGTGGCAGACCCGAACTATGGCTACACCTTC
D: NA; V: TRBV19; size: NA; J: TRBJ1-1; CDR3: CASKKRQEGTEAFF; DNA: TGTGCCAGCAAGAAAAGACAGGAGGGCACTGAAGCTTTCTTT
D: TRBD2; V: TRBV5-1; size: once; J: TRBJ2-1; CDR3: CASSLGLAGGGNEQFF; DNA: TGCGCCAGCAGCTTGGGACTAGCGGGAGGTGGGAATGAGCAGTTCTTC
D: TRBD1; V: TRBV6-2/TRBV6-3; size: NA; J: TRBJ2-1; CDR3: CASSSRTGGDYNEQFF; DNA: TGTGCCAGCAGCTCCAGAACAGGGGGCGACTACAATGAGCAGTTCTTC
D: TRBD1; V: TRBV5-4; size: NA; J: TRBJ2-5; CDR3: CASTRTGGGETQYF; DNA: TGTGCCAGCACTAGGACAGGGGGTGGAGAGACCCAGTACTTC
D: NA; V: TRBV9; size: NA; J: TRBJ1-6; CDR3: CASSPGGFVSPLHF; DNA: TGTGCCAGCAGCCCCGGCGGTTTCGTTTCACCCCTCCACTTT
D: TRBD1; V: TRBV28; size: few; J: TRBJ1-1; CDR3: CASRPRDRGTWSTEAFF; DNA: TGTGCCAGCAGACCCCGGGACAGGGGAACTTGGAGCACTGAAGCTTTCTTT
D: TRBD2; V: TRBV5-1; size: NA; J: TRBJ2-1; CDR3: CASSLVGTSAQEQFF; DNA: TGCGCCAGCAGCTTGGTTGGGACTAGCGCACAAGAGCAGTTCTTC
D: TRBD2; V: TRBV7-2; size: NA; J: TRBJ2-2; CDR3: CASSPIAGAGELFF; DNA: TGTGCCAGCAGCCCTATAGCGGGAGCCGGGGAGCTGTTTTTT
D: NA; V: TRBV4-2; size: NA; J: TRBJ1-1; CDR3: CASGLGGTNTEAFF; DNA: TGTGCCAGCGGTCTTGGGGGGACGAACACTGAAGCTTTCTTT
D: TRBD2; V: TRBV6-5; size: once; J: TRBJ2-1; CDR3: CASSYTGTSSYNEQFF; DNA: TGTGCCAGCAGTTACACCGGGACTAGCAGCTACAATGAGCAGTTCTTC
D: NA; V: TRBV7-3; size: NA; J: TRBJ2-3; CDR3: CASSLEGRTDTQYF; DNA: TGTGCCAGCAGCCTCGAAGGGCGCACAGATACGCAGTATTTT
D: NA; V: TRBV2; size: NA; J: TRBJ2-7; CDR3: CASRFAVRGEQYF; DNA: TGTGCCAGCAGATTTGCAGTCCGAGGCGAGCAGTACTTC
D: NA; V: TRBV28; size: NA; J: TRBJ1-1; CDR3: CASSPGGTEAFF; DNA: TGTGCCAGCAGCCCTGGTGGCACTGAAGCTTTCTTT
D: TRBD1; V: TRBV6-1; size: NA; J: TRBJ2-2; CDR3: CASSPTGTTGELFF; DNA: TGTGCCAGCAGCCCGACAGGGACCACCGGGGAGCTGTTTTTT
D: NA; V: TRBV7-9; size: NA; J: TRBJ1-6; CDR3: CASSFVTGGGSPLHF; DNA: TGTGCCAGCAGCTTCGTCACCGGGGGCGGTTCACCCCTCCACTTT
D: NA; V: TRBV7-9; size: NA; J: TRBJ2-1; CDR3: CASSPRYGYEQFF; DNA: TGTGCCAGCAGCCCTCGGTACGGTTATGAGCAGTTCTTC
D: TRBD1; V: TRBV5-6; size: NA; J: TRBJ2-5; CDR3: CASSSPGQGLETQYF; DNA: TGTGCCAGCAGCTCACCGGGACAGGGATTGGAGACCCAGTACTTC
D: NA; V: TRBV6-6; size: NA; J: TRBJ1-5; CDR3: CASSPLRRRANQPQHF; DNA: TGTGCCAGCAGTCCCCTCCGGCGACGGGCCAATCAGCCCCAGCATTTT
D: NA; V: TRBV5-4; size: NA; J: TRBJ2-5; CDR3: CASSSLRNQETQYF; DNA: TGTGCCAGCAGTAGTTTGCGAAACCAAGAGACCCAGTACTTC
D: TRBD2; V: TRBV11-3; size: NA; J: TRBJ2-2; CDR3: CASSLAGTSGSGELFF; DNA: TGTGCCAGCAGCTTAGCGGGTACTAGCGGTTCCGGGGAGCTGTTTTTT
D: NA; V: TRBV5-1; size: few; J: TRBJ2-7; CDR3: CASSLDKFTSYEQYF; DNA: TGCGCCAGCAGCTTGGACAAATTCACCTCCTACGAGCAGTACTTC
D: NA; V: TRBV4-2; size: NA; J: TRBJ1-1; CDR3: CASSPLENRVNTEAFF; DNA: TGTGCCAGCAGCCCCCTGGAGAACAGGGTGAACACTGAAGCTTTCTTT
D: TRBD2; V: TRBV19; size: NA; J: TRBJ2-3; CDR3: CASGGLADGTDTQYF; DNA: TGTGCCAGCGGTGGACTAGCCGACGGCACAGATACGCAGTATTTT
D: NA; V: TRBV7-3; size: NA; J: TRBJ2-3; CDR3: CASSISGVTDTQYF; DNA: TGTGCCAGCAGCATTAGCGGAGTCACAGATACGCAGTATTTT
D: NA; V: TRBV6-2/TRBV6-3; size: NA; J: TRBJ1-5; CDR3: CASSYSLTRWDQPQHF; DNA: TGTGCCAGCAGTTACTCGTTAACCAGATGGGATCAGCCCCAGCATTTT
D: TRBD2; V: TRBV9; size: NA; J: TRBJ2-1; CDR3: CASSAPGTSGIVEQFF; DNA: TGTGCCAGCAGCGCCCCCGGGACTAGCGGGATAGTTGAGCAGTTCTTC
D: NA; V: TRBV9; size: NA; J: TRBJ2-3; CDR3: CASSAPGLGTDTQYF; DNA: TGTGCCAGCAGCGCCCCGGGTTTGGGCACAGATACGCAGTATTTT
D: TRBD2; V: TRBV7-9; size: NA; J: TRBJ2-7; CDR3: CASSLGGLAGTYEQYF; DNA: TGTGCCAGCAGCTTGGGGGGACTAGCGGGAACCTACGAGCAGTACTTC
D: TRBD1; V: TRBV5-8; size: NA; J: TRBJ2-7; CDR3: CASSPRTGVYEQYF; DNA: TGTGCCAGCAGCCCCCGGACAGGGGTCTACGAGCAGTACTTC
D: NA; V: TRBV6-4; size: NA; J: TRBJ2-1; CDR3: CASSAGFYNEQFF; DNA: TGTGCCAGCAGTGCAGGGTTCTACAATGAGCAGTTCTTC
D: TRBD1; V: TRBV28; size: few; J: TRBJ2-2; CDR3: CASRAQGANTGELFF; DNA: TGTGCCAGCAGAGCACAGGGGGCAAACACCGGGGAGCTGTTTTTT
D: NA; V: TRBV24-1; size: NA; J: TRBJ1-5; CDR3: CATLKNQPQHF; DNA: TGTGCCACCCTAAAAAATCAGCCCCAGCATTTT
D: TRBD2; V: TRBV7-8; size: few; J: TRBJ2-3; CDR3: CASSFSGRGLADTQYF; DNA: TGTGCCAGCAGCTTTAGCGGGAGGGGTCTGGCAGATACGCAGTATTTT
D: NA; V: TRBV7-8; size: NA; J: TRBJ1-5; CDR3: CASSPRGEHQPQHF; DNA: TGTGCCAGCAGCCCAAGGGGGGAGCATCAGCCCCAGCATTTT
D: NA; V: TRBV14; size: NA; J: TRBJ2-1; CDR3: CASSQDAGMSAGNEQFF; DNA: TGTGCCAGCAGCCAAGACGCCGGGATGTCTGCTGGGAATGAGCAGTTCTTC
D: NA; V: TRBV15; size: NA; J: TRBJ2-1; CDR3: CATSRDISSHEQFF; DNA: TGTGCCACCAGCAGGGATATTAGCTCCCATGAGCAGTTCTTC
D: NA; V: TRBV19; size: NA; J: TRBJ1-3; CDR3: CASSIGRDSGNTIYF; DNA: TGTGCCAGTAGTATAGGCAGGGACTCTGGAAACACCATATATTTT
D: NA; V: TRBV30; size: NA; J: TRBJ1-2; CDR3: CAWMIGSYGYTF; DNA: TGTGCCTGGATGATTGGAAGCTATGGCTACACCTTC
D: TRBD2; V: TRBV5-1; size: NA; J: TRBJ2-2; CDR3: CASSLSSGDTGELFF; DNA: TGCGCCAGCAGCTTGTCTAGCGGAGACACCGGGGAGCTGTTTTTT
D: TRBD2; V: TRBV28; size: NA; J: TRBJ2-7; CDR3: CASSFLGGRAGWQYF; DNA: TGTGCCAGCAGTTTCCTTGGCGGGAGGGCCGGGTGGCAGTACTTC